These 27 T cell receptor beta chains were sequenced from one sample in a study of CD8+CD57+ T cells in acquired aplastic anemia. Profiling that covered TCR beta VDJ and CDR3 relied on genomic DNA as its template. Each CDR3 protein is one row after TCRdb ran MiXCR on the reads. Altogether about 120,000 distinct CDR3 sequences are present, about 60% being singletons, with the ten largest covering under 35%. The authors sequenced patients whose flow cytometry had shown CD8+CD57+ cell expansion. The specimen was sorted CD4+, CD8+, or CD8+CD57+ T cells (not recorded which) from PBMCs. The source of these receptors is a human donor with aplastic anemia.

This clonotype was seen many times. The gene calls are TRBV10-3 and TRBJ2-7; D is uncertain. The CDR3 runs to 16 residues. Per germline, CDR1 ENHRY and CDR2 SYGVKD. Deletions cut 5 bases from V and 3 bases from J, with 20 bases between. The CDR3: CAISRVRADSRYEQYF. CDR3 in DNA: TGTGCCATCAGTAGAGTCCGGGCCGATTCTCGCTACGAGCAGTACTTC.

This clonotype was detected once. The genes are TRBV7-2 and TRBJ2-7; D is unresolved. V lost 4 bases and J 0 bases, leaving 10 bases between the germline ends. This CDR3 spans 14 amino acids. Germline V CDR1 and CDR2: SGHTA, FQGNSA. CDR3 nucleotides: TGTGCCAGCAGCTCAGAGCTTTACTCCTACGAGCAGTACTTC. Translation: CASSSELYSYEQYF.

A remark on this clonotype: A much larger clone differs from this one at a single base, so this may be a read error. Written as DNA, the CDR3 is TGTGCCAGCAATTTAGGGGCAGGGAGGGATTTCTATGGCTACACCTTC. It specifies CASNLGAGRDFYGYTF. This chain links TRBV12-3 or TRBV12-4 with TRBJ1-2; TRBD1 might be the D (5 bases). The CDR3 is made up of 16 amino acids.

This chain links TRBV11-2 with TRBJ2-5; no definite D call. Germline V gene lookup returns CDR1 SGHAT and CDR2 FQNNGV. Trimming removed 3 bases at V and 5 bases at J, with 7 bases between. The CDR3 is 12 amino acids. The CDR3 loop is CASSFVSETQYF. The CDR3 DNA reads TGTGCCAGCAGCTTTGTTAGCGAGACCCAGTACTTC.

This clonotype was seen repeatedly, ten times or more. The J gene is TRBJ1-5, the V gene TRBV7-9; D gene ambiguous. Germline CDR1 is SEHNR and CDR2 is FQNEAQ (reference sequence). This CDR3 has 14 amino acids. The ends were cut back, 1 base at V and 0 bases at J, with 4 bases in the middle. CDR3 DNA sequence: TGTGCCAGCAGCTTAGGGGCTAGCAATCAGCCCCAGCATTTT. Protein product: CASSLGASNQPQHF. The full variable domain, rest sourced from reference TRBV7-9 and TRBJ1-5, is DTGVSQNPRHKITKRGQNVTFRCDPISEHNRLYWYRQTLGQGPEFLTYFQNEAQLEKSRLLSDRFSAERPKGSFSTLEIQRTEQGDSAMYLCASSLGASNQPQHFGDGTRLSIL.

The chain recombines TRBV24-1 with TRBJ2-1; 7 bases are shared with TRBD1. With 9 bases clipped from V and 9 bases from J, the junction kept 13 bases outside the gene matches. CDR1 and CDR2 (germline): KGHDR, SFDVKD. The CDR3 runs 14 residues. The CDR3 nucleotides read TGTGCCACCGTCGGGACAGACGGGGCCGGTGAGCAGTTCTTC. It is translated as CATVGTDGAGEQFF.

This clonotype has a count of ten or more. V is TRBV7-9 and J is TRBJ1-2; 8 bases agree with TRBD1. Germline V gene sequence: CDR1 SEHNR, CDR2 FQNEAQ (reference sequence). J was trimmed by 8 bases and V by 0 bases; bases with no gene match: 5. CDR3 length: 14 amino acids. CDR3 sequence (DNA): TGTGCCAGCAGCTTAGCCCCCAGGGGGCAAGGCTACACCTTC. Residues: CASSLAPRGQGYTF.

CDR3: CSLRRDRGKSSYNSPLHF. CDR3 nucleotides: TGCAGCCTTCGACGTGACAGGGGGAAGAGCTCCTATAATTCACCCCTCCACTTT. The chain is built from TRBV29-1 and TRBJ1-6; 9 bases agree with TRBD1. The CDR3 covers 18 residues. Germline trimming cut 8 bases from V and 0 bases from J; bases unmatched to any gene: 14. Germline CDR1 is SQVTM and CDR2 is ANQGSEA.

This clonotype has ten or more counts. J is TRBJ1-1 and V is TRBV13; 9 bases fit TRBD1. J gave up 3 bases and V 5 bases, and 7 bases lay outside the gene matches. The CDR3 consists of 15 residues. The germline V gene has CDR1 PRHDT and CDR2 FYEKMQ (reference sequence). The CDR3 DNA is TGTGCCAGCAGCCCTCTAGGACAGGGGTACACTGAAGCTTTCTTT. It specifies CASSPLGQGYTEAFF. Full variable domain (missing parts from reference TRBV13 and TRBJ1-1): AAGVIQSPRHLIKEKRETATLKCYPIPRHDTVYWYQQGPGQDPQFLISFYEKMQSDKGSIPDRFSAQQFSDYHSELNMSSLELGDSALYFCASSPLGQGYTEAFFGQGTRLTVV.

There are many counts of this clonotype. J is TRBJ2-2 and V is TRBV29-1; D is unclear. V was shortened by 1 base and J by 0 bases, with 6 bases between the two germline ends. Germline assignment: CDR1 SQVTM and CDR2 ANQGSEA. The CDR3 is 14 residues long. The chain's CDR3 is CSVEVGTNTGELFF. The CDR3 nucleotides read TGCAGCGTTGAAGTGGGAACGAACACCGGGGAGCTGTTTTTT.

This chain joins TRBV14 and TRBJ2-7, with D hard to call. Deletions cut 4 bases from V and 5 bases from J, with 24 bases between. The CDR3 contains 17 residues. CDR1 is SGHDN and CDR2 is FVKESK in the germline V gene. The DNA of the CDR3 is TGTGCCAGCAGCCGAAGGATGGCAGGCCTCCTTCATGACGAGCAGTACTTC. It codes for CASSRRMAGLLHDEQYF. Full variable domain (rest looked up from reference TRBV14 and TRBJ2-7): EAGVTQFPSHSVIEKGQTVTLRCDPISGHDNLYWYRRVMGKEIKFLLHFVKESKQDESGMPNNRFLAERTGGTYSTLKVQPAELEDSGVYFCASSRRMAGLLHDEQYFGPGTRLTVT.

CDR3 in amino acids: CATSDPDRGGRSPLHF. CDR3 nucleotide sequence: TGTGCCACCAGTGACCCGGACAGGGGAGGAAGGTCACCCCTCCACTTT. The V call is TRBV24-1, the J call TRBJ1-6, with 9 positions matching TRBD1. This CDR3 has 16 residues. J gave up 10 bases and V 4 bases, and 10 bases lay outside the gene matches. Germline lookup yields CDR1 KGHDR and CDR2 SFDVKD.

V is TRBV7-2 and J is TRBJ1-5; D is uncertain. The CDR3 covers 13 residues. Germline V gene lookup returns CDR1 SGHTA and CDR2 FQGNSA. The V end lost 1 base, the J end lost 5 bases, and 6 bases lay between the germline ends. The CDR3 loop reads CASSLDSYQPQHF. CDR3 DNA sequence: TGTGCCAGCAGCTTAGACAGTTATCAGCCCCAGCATTTT.

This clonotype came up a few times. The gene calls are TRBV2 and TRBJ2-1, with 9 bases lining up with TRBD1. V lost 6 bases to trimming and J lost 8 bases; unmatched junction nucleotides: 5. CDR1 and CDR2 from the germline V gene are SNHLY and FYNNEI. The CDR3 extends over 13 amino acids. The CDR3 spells CASRPDRGDEQFF. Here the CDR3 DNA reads TGTGCCAGCAGGCCGGACAGGGGAGATGAGCAGTTCTTC.

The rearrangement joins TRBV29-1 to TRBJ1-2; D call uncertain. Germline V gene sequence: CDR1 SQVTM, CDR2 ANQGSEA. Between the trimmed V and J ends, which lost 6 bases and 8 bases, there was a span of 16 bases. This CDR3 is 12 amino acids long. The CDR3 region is CSVIDGWGGYTF. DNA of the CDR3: TGCAGCGTAATTGATGGGTGGGGAGGCTACACCTTC.

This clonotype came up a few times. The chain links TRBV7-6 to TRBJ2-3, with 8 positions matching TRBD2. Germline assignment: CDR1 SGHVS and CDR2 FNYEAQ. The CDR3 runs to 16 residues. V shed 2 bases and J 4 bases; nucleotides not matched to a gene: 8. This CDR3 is CASSLLGTSGSDTQYF. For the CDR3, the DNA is TGTGCCAGCAGCTTACTCGGGACTAGTGGCTCAGATACGCAGTATTTT. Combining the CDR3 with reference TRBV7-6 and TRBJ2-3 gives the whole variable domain GAGVSQSPRYKVTKRGQDVALRCDPISGHVSLYWYRQALGQGPEFLTYFNYEAQQDKSGLPNDRFSAERPEGSISTLTIQRTEQRDSAMYRCASSLLGTSGSDTQYFGPGTRLTVL.

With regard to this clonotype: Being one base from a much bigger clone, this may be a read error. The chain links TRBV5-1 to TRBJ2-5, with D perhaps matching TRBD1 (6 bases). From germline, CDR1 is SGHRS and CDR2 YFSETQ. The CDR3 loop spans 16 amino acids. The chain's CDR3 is CASSLFRGARQGTQYF. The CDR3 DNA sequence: TGCGCCAGCAGCTTGTTCAGGGGAGCTCGCCAAGGGACCCAGTACTTC. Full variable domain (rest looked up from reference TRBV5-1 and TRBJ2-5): KAGVTQTPRYLIKTRGQQVTLSCSPISGHRSVSWYQQTPGQGLQFLFEYFSETQRNKGNFPGRFSGRQFSNSRSEMNVSTLELGDSALYLCASSLFRGARQGTQYFGPGTRLLVL.

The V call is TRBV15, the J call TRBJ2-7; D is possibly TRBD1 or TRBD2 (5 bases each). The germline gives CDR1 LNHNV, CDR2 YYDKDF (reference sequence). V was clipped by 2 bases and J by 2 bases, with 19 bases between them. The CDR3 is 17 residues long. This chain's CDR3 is CATSRNWGTDGPYEQYF. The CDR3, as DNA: TGTGCCACCAGCAGAAATTGGGGGACGGATGGGCCCTACGAGCAGTACTTC.

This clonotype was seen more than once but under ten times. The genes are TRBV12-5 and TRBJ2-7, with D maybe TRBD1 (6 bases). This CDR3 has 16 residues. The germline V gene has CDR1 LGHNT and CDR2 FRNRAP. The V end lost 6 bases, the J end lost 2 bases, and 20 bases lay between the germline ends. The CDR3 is CASGALRGWVTYEQYF. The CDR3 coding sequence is TGTGCTAGTGGCGCCCTCAGGGGATGGGTGACCTACGAGCAGTACTTC.

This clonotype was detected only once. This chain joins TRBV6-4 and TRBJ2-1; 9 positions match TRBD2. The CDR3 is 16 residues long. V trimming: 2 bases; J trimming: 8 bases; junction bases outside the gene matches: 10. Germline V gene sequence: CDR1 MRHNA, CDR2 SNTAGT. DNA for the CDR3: TGTGCCAGCAGTGACCCGAGCGGGGGGATGGGGGATGAGCAGTTCTTC. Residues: CASSDPSGGMGDEQFF.

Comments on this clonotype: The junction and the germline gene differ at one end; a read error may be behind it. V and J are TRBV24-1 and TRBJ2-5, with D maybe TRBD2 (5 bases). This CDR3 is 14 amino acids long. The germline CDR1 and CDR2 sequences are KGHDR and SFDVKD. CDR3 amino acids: CATSGGRSQETQYF. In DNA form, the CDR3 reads TGTGCCACCAGTGGAGGGCGGTCCCAAGAGACTCAGTACTTC.

CDR3 DNA: TGTGCCAGCAGTTCTGCGGACAGGCGGAAGCCCCAGCATTTT. It is translated as CASSSADRRKPQHF. The rearrangement joins TRBV27 to TRBJ1-5, with 7 bases lining up with TRBD1. The germline gives CDR1 MNHEY, CDR2 SMNVEV (reference sequence). This CDR3 comprises 14 residues. V was pared by 4 bases and J by 8 bases, with 8 bases of the junction left unmatched.

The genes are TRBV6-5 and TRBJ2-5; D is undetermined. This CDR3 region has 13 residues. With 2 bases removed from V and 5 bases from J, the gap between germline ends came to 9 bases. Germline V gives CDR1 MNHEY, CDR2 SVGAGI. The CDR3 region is CASSYVPRETQYF. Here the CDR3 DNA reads TGTGCCAGCAGTTACGTCCCCCGGGAGACCCAGTACTTC.

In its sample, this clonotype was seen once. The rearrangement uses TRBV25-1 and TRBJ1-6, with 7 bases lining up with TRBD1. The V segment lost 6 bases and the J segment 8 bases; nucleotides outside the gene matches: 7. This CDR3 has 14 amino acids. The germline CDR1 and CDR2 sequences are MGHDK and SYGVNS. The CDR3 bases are TGTGCCAGCAGCGAAGGGACAGCGGATTCACCCCTCCACTTT. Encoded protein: CASSEGTADSPLHF.

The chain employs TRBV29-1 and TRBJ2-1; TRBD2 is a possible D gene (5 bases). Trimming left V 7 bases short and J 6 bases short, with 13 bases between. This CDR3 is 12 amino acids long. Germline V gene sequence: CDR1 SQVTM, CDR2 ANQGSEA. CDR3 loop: CSARLSVNEQFF. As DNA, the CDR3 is TGCAGCGCTAGACTATCGGTCAATGAGCAGTTCTTC.

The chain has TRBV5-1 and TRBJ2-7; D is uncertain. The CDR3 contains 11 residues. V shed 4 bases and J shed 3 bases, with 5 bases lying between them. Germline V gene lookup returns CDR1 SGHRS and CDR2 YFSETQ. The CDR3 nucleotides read TGCGCCAGCAGCATAAACTACGAGCAGTACTTC. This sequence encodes CASSINYEQYF.

The CDR3 loop reads CSPKPRGGPTDTQYF. The CDR3 DNA follows: TGCAGCCCTAAACCTCGTGGGGGTCCCACAGATACGCAGTATTTT. This chain links TRBV29-1 with TRBJ2-3; the D call may be TRBD1 or TRBD2 (5 bases each). The CDR3 extends over 15 amino acids. Trimming removed 8 bases from V and 2 bases from J, with 20 bases in between. The germline CDR1 and CDR2 sequences are SQVTM and ANQGSEA.